This is a list of T cell receptor beta chains from one sample in a study of post-analysis software for immune sequencing data. TCRdb called the PCR reads again in MiXCR, with one record for every CDR3 protein. The profile shows approximately 360,000 distinct CDR3 sequences, 30% to 45% of them singletons. What was sequenced was blood. These receptors were taken from a girl aged 10-17 years with multiple sclerosis. Both conserved end residues are part of each CDR3. The D gene is left open where the match is weak. Only part of the rows carry a size: once, few, many, or a class if the clone is expanded.

DNA: TGTGCCAGCAGCTTATGGACAGGGTCAAGCCACGAGCAGTACTTC; CDR3: CASSLWTGSSHEQYF; V: TRBV11-2; J: TRBJ2-7; length: 15; D: TRBD1; size: .
DNA: TGTGCCAGCAGCCGACTCTCTAGACTAGCGGACACCTACGAGCAGTACTTC; CDR3: CASSRLSRLADTYEQYF; V: TRBV3-1; J: TRBJ2-7; length: 17; D: TRBD2; size: few
DNA: TGTGACAGCAGCCAAGAATTTTTAGGGGGTCGAGGTCAGCCCCAGCATTTT; CDR3: CDSSQEFLGGRGQPQHF; V: TRBV3-1; J: TRBJ1-5; length: 17; D: .; size: .
DNA: TGTGCCAGCAGCTTAGGACGGGCTGAAGCTTTCTTT; CDR3: CASSLGRAEAFF; V: TRBV7-9; J: TRBJ1-1; length: 12; D: .; size: few
DNA: TGCAGTGCCCGTGGAGGGACAGGGGGACAGCCCCAGCATTTT; CDR3: CSARGGTGGQPQHF; V: TRBV20-1; J: TRBJ1-5; length: 14; D: TRBD1; size: .
DNA: TGTGCCAGCAGCTTTGAGGACAGCAATCAGCCCCAGCATTTT; CDR3: CASSFEDSNQPQHF; V: TRBV7-9; J: TRBJ1-5; length: 14; D: .; size: .
DNA: TGTGCCAGCAGCCTTTGGGGGGGGGTTAATCAGCCCCAGCATTTT; CDR3: CASSLWGGVNQPQHF; V: TRBV28; J: TRBJ1-5; length: 15; D: .; size: few
DNA: TGTGCCAGCACCCCGGGAAGGAACACTGAAGCTTTCTTT; CDR3: CASTPGRNTEAFF; V: TRBV28; J: TRBJ1-1; length: 13; D: .; size: .
DNA: TGTGCCAGCAGCTCAGGGAGAGGGGCCAATGGCTACACCTTC; CDR3: CASSSGRGANGYTF; V: TRBV7-9; J: TRBJ1-2; length: 14; D: .; size: .
DNA: TGTGCCAGCAGCTTAGCCTGGCCTTCGGGAGGCTACACCTTC; CDR3: CASSLAWPSGGYTF; V: TRBV7-8; J: TRBJ1-2; length: 14; D: .; size: few
DNA: TGTGCCAGCAGTCATCGGGGGGCGGGGGAGGAAAGGCCCCAGCATTTT; CDR3: CASSHRGAGEERPQHF; V: TRBV6-6; J: TRBJ1-5; length: 16; D: .; size: few
DNA: TGTGCCAGCAGCCACAACGGGGCGCGGACTGAAGCTTTCTTT; CDR3: CASSHNGARTEAFF; V: TRBV3-1; J: TRBJ1-1; length: 14; D: .; size: .
DNA: TGTGCCAGCAGCCCTAGCGGGGGGGCCTTCAATGAGCAGTTCTTC; CDR3: CASSPSGGAFNEQFF; V: TRBV7-9; J: TRBJ2-1; length: 15; D: TRBD2; size: .
DNA: TGTGCCAGCAGGCGCGGGCCGAAGGGACCGCAAGGCTACGAGCAGTACTTC; CDR3: CASRRGPKGPQGYEQYF; V: TRBV11-2; J: TRBJ2-7; length: 17; D: .; size: .
DNA: TGTGCCAGCAGTTTAGCGGGGCCAGGGCATGAGCAGTTCTTC; CDR3: CASSLAGPGHEQFF; V: TRBV12-3/TRBV12-4; J: TRBJ2-1; length: 14; D: .; size: .
DNA: TGTGCCAGCTCACCTCCGGGACAAAATTCCTACGAGCAGTACTTC; CDR3: CASSPPGQNSYEQYF; V: TRBV18; J: TRBJ2-7; length: 15; D: .; size: few
DNA: TGCAGTGCGCCCCCACTAATACTTAGAGGGGCCCACGAGCAGTACTTC; CDR3: CSAPPLILRGAHEQYF; V: TRBV20-1; J: TRBJ2-7; length: 16; D: .; size: .
DNA: TGTGCCAGCAGAGGACGGGCCTATGGCTACACCTTC; CDR3: CASRGRAYGYTF; V: TRBV11-2; J: TRBJ1-2; length: 12; D: .; size: .
DNA: TGCGCCAGCAGCCAAGGAGGGTTAAGGGAGACCCAGTACTTC; CDR3: CASSQGGLRETQYF; V: TRBV4-1; J: TRBJ2-5; length: 14; D: .; size: many
DNA: TGTGCTAGCAGCCCGCAGGGGGTGCCCACAGATACGCAGTATTTT; CDR3: CASSPQGVPTDTQYF; V: TRBV7-7; J: TRBJ2-3; length: 15; D: TRBD1; size: few
DNA: TGTGCCAGCAGCTTAGCCCAGGAAGGGCGCTCCTACAATGAGCAGTTCTTC; CDR3: CASSLAQEGRSYNEQFF; V: TRBV7-9; J: TRBJ2-1; length: 17; D: .; size: .
DNA: TGTGCCAGCAGTCGGGACAGGGGAAGCCGGCAGCCCCAGCATTTT; CDR3: CASSRDRGSRQPQHF; V: TRBV6-5; J: TRBJ1-5; length: 15; D: TRBD1; size: few
DNA: TGTGCCAGCTCCCGATGGGACAGGGCCACCTACGAGCAGTACTTC; CDR3: CASSRWDRATYEQYF; V: TRBV18; J: TRBJ2-7; length: 15; D: TRBD1; size: .
DNA: TGTGCCAGCAGCCTAGTGGGGGCGGAGTTCTTC; CDR3: CASSLVGAEFF; V: TRBV12-3/TRBV12-4; J: TRBJ2-1; length: 11; D: .; size: .
DNA: TGTGCCAGCAGCCAAGAGGGCGGTAGTATTGCGGGACAGCAGTTCTTC; CDR3: CASSQEGGSIAGQQFF; V: TRBV4-2; J: TRBJ2-1; length: 16; D: .; size: .
DNA: TGTGCCAGCAGTTTGAACACGAACGAGCAGTACTTC; CDR3: CASSLNTNEQYF; V: TRBV12-3/TRBV12-4; J: TRBJ2-7; length: 12; D: .; size: .
DNA: TGTGCCAGCCGGCCCCTCCAAGGGGACTACAATGAGCAGTTCTTC; CDR3: CASRPLQGDYNEQFF; V: TRBV7-9; J: TRBJ2-1; length: 15; D: .; size: many
DNA: TGCAGCGTTGGGACAGGGGGCGCGGGTACGCAGTATTTT; CDR3: CSVGTGGAGTQYF; V: TRBV29-1; J: TRBJ2-3; length: 13; D: TRBD1; size: many
DNA: TGCAGTGCTAGAGGTGGGGGAGACTACAATGAGCAGTTCTTC; CDR3: CSARGGGDYNEQFF; V: TRBV20-1; J: TRBJ2-1; length: 14; D: .; size: .
DNA: TGTGCCAGCAGTTTCGCAGGGACGAACACTGAAGCTTTCTTT; CDR3: CASSFAGTNTEAFF; V: TRBV12-3/TRBV12-4; J: TRBJ1-1; length: 14; D: .; size: once
DNA: TGCGCCAGCAGCTTGGGGGTCTCGGGTCCGCAAGAGACCCAGTACTTC; CDR3: CASSLGVSGPQETQYF; V: TRBV5-1; J: TRBJ2-5; length: 16; D: .; size: many
DNA: TGTGCCAGCAGCTTAGGAGCGGCTAACTATGGCTACACCTTC; CDR3: CASSLGAANYGYTF; V: TRBV11-2; J: TRBJ1-2; length: 14; D: .; size: .
DNA: TGTGCCAGCAGTTCCCCAGGTCGCGCCTCTGGAAACACCATATATTTT; CDR3: CASSSPGRASGNTIYF; V: TRBV12-3/TRBV12-4; J: TRBJ1-3; length: 16; D: .; size: .
DNA: TGCGCCAGCAGCTTACAGGGGATGGATGAGCAGTACTTC; CDR3: CASSLQGMDEQYF; V: TRBV5-1; J: TRBJ2-7; length: 13; D: TRBD1; size: many
DNA: TGTGCCAGTCAGAGGCAAGGAGATACGCAGTATTTT; CDR3: CASQRQGDTQYF; V: TRBV2; J: TRBJ2-3; length: 12; D: .; size: few
DNA: TGTGCCAGCAGGCTGTCCCCGACCTACAATGAGCAGTTCTTC; CDR3: CASRLSPTYNEQFF; V: TRBV6-2/TRBV6-3; J: TRBJ2-1; length: 14; D: .; size: .
DNA: TGTGCCAGCAGCCGAAACAACGCTTTAGCCAAAAACATTCAGTACTTC; CDR3: CASSRNNALAKNIQYF; V: TRBV3-1; J: TRBJ2-4; length: 16; D: .; size: once
DNA: TGTGCCAGCAGCTCCGGGGGCTGGTACCAAGAGACCCAGTACTTC; CDR3: CASSSGGWYQETQYF; V: TRBV7-2; J: TRBJ2-5; length: 15; D: .; size: .
DNA: TGTGCCAGCAGTCCAAAGCGGACCTACAATGAGCAGTTCTTC; CDR3: CASSPKRTYNEQFF; V: TRBV6-5; J: TRBJ2-1; length: 14; D: .; size: .
DNA: TGTGCCAGCAGCTTAAGTTCAGACAGTCCCTATGGCTACACCTTC; CDR3: CASSLSSDSPYGYTF; V: TRBV7-8; J: TRBJ1-2; length: 15; D: .; size: .
DNA: TGTGCCAGTAGCTTGGTCGGGGGAGGCACAGATACGCAGTATTTT; CDR3: CASSLVGGGTDTQYF; V: TRBV7-2; J: TRBJ2-3; length: 15; D: .; size: .
DNA: TGTGCCAGCAGCGTAGCTCCGACAGGAGACAATGAGCAGTTCTTC; CDR3: CASSVAPTGDNEQFF; V: TRBV9; J: TRBJ2-1; length: 15; D: .; size: .